The rows below give T cell receptor beta chains drawn from one sample of a study of CD8 T cells in Susac syndrome. MiXCR, applied by TCRdb to the immunoSEQ multiplex PCR reads, yields one record per CDR3 protein. In the table there are 180,000 or so distinct CDR3 sequences, roughly 95% of which are singletons. Sequenced input: CD4+ T cells from PBMCs. These receptors all come from a human donor with multiple sclerosis. Both conserved end residues are trimmed from each CDR3.

v_gene,j_gene,CDR3aa
TRBV2,TRBJ1-3,ASSPRGGGNTIY
TRBV27,TRBJ2-5,ASSQGLAGIETQY
TRBV27,TRBJ1-2,ASSSHNAGQGLSVGYT
TRBV9,TRBJ2-3,ASSVTSSADTQY
TRBV20-1,TRBJ1-4,SAKHDGEKLF
TRBV7-2,TRBJ1-2,ASSPRGAHYGYT
TRBV16,TRBJ2-7,ASSPRKNYEQY
TRBV30,TRBJ1-2,AWSVSRQGVYT
TRBV10-3,TRBJ1-2,AISVSGDGYT
TRBV24-1,TRBJ1-2,ATSDSDGYGYT
TRBV7-9,TRBJ2-6,ASSLGRRGSPGANVLT
TRBV30,TRBJ1-3,ACPGSGSGNTIY
TRBV15,TRBJ1-3,ATSVDLVDTIY
TRBV24-1,TRBJ2-1,ATRSRDYNEQF
TRBV9,TRBJ2-2,ASSAQGLAYTGELF
TRBV29-1,TRBJ2-5,SFGSETQY
TRBV27,TRBJ2-1,ASSGDSGVYEQF
TRBV29-1,TRBJ2-7,SVGTSGSSYEQY
TRBV2,TRBJ2-5,ASAREGRETQY
TRBV27,TRBJ1-1,ASSSAGLDWRNTEAF
TRBV10-3,TRBJ2-6,AISERGVGANVLT
TRBV15,TRBJ2-7,ATSRDNRGPYEQY
TRBV11-2,TRBJ2-5,ASSVRGAGVLETQY
TRBV20-1,TRBJ2-3,SVRRAGGTDTQY
TRBV2,TRBJ2-5,ASSDQAGGETQY
TRBV20-1,TRBJ2-5,SAPTRIKETQY
TRBV20-1,TRBJ2-7,SASGDRGGDEQY
TRBV30,TRBJ2-7,ACALGSYEQY
TRBV7-2,TRBJ1-5,ASSLRAGDNQPQH
TRBV3-1,TRBJ2-7,ASSRRLAGDYEQY
TRBV29-1,TRBJ2-3,SVGQGPADTQY
TRBV4-2,TRBJ1-2,ASSLERRYGYT
TRBV5-1,TRBJ2-7,ASSDFYEQY
TRBV7-9,TRBJ2-1,ASSRQGLGEQF
TRBV29-1,TRBJ2-7,SVRSSSSYEQY
TRBV29-1,TRBJ2-2,SVEDRVRSGELF
TRBV7-2,TRBJ2-5,ARPPGAWGPETQY